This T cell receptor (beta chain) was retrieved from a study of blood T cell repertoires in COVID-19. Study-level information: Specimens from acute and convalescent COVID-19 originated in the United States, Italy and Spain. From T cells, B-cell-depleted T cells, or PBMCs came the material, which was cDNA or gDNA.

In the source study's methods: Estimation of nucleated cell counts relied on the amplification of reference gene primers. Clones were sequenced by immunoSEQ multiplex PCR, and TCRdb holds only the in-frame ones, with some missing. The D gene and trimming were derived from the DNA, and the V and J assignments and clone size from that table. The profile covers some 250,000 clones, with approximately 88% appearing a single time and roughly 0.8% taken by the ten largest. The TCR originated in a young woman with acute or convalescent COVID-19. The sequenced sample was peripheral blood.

Written as DNA, the CDR3 is TGTGCCAGCAGCTTAAATGGCGGAAGTCCCTACGAGCAGTACTTC. Protein: CASSLNGGSPYEQYF. This sequence joins TRBV7-6 and TRBJ2-7; the D is unclear. Trimming removed 2 bases from V and 2 bases from J, with 13 bases in between. The CDR3 spans 15 residues. Germline loops: CDR1 SGHVS, CDR2 FNYEAQ. Full variable domain (missing parts from reference TRBV7-6 and TRBJ2-7): GAGVSQSPRYKVTKRGQDVALRCDPISGHVSLYWYRQALGQGPEFLTYFNYEAQQDKSGLPNDRFSAERPEGSISTLTIQRTEQRDSAMYRCASSLNGGSPYEQYFGPGTRLTVT.